The rows below give T cell receptor beta chains drawn from one sample of a study of T cells in placental villitis. This table comes from immunoSEQ multiplex PCR, and its TCRdb copy is limited to in-frame clones, with some not included. The sample carries a few thousand clones, less than 85% recorded once. Sequenced: placental tissue containing maternal and fetal cells. Receptors were obtained from a human patient with villitis of unknown etiology; the placental T cells may come from both mother and fetus. Both conserved end residues are part of each CDR3. The D gene is left open where the match is weak. Rows may omit the clone size; those that give it use once, few, many or a size class.

size	V	D	J	CDR3	DNA
.	TRBV29-1	TRBD2	TRBJ2-7	CSVGLAGGPEGEQYF	TGCAGCGTCGGACTAGCGGGAGGGCCTGAAGGAGAGCAGTACTTC
.	TRBV28	TRBD2	TRBJ2-1	CASSLAGDYYNEQFF	TGTGCCAGCAGTTTAGCGGGAGATTATTACAATGAGCAGTTCTTC
.	TRBV18	TRBD1	TRBJ1-1	CASSPQGSGTGSTEAFF	TGTGCCAGCTCACCCCAGGGATCCGGGACAGGGAGCACTGAAGCTTTCTTT
.	TRBV2	.	TRBJ1-1	CASRVLGRNTEAFF	TGTGCCAGCCGGGTCCTGGGAAGGAACACTGAAGCTTTCTTT
.	TRBV6-5	.	TRBJ2-7	CASSYIGQSYEQYF	TGTGCCAGCAGCTACATTGGGCAGTCCTACGAGCAGTACTTC
.	TRBV5-1	TRBD2	TRBJ2-5	CASSLGTSGETQYF	TGCGCCAGCAGCTTGGGGACTAGCGGGGAGACCCAGTACTTC
few	TRBV15	TRBD2	TRBJ2-3	CATFSGNGDTQYF	TGTGCCACTTTTAGCGGGAATGGGGATACGCAGTATTTT
.	TRBV6-1	.	TRBJ2-7	CASSEAEDGYEQYF	TGTGCCAGCAGTGAAGCGGAGGATGGGTACGAGCAGTACTTC
.	TRBV19	.	TRBJ2-5	CASSIDPGPRETQYF	TGTGCCAGTAGTATAGATCCAGGGCCGAGGGAGACCCAGTACTTC
.	TRBV5-1	TRBD1	TRBJ2-5	CASSSQGATQETQYF	TGCGCCAGCAGCTCCCAGGGGGCCACCCAAGAGACCCAGTACTTC
once	TRBV4-3	.	TRBJ2-1	CASSQGIEGYNEQFF	TGCGCCAGCAGCCAAGGGATTGAGGGGTACAATGAGCAGTTCTTC
.	TRBV27	.	TRBJ2-7	CASSLGGQFYEQYF	TGTGCCAGCAGTTTAGGAGGACAGTTCTACGAGCAGTACTTC
.	TRBV3-1/TRBV3-2	TRBD2	TRBJ2-5	CASSPSGRAGTQYF	TGTGCCAGCAGTCCCAGCGGGAGGGCGGGGACCCAGTACTTC
once	TRBV5-1	.	TRBJ2-1	CASSLRDSVSYNEQFF	TGCGCCAGCAGCTTAAGGGACTCTGTCTCCTACAATGAGCAGTTCTTC
.	TRBV5-6	TRBD1	TRBJ1-2	CASSQTGVYGYTF	TGTGCCAGCAGCCAGACAGGGGTCTATGGCTACACCTTC
few	TRBV7-8	.	TRBJ2-7	CASSWGSGQGSQYF	TGTGCCAGCAGCTGGGGCTCAGGGCAAGGTTCGCAGTACTTC
.	TRBV14	TRBD2	TRBJ2-7	CASSPRAGVSYEQYF	TGTGCCAGCAGCCCGAGAGCGGGAGTTTCCTACGAGCAGTACTTC
.	TRBV18	TRBD1	TRBJ2-1	CASSPSIGQGVRGFNNEQFF	TGTGCCAGCTCACCCTCCATCGGACAGGGTGTAAGGGGCTTTAACAATGAGCAGTTCTTC
.	TRBV29-1	TRBD1	TRBJ2-7	CSVENRDRNSYEQYF	TGCAGCGTTGAAAATCGGGACAGAAACTCCTACGAGCAGTACTTC
.	TRBV19	.	TRBJ2-5	CASSLEGPRYQETQYF	TGTGCCAGTAGTCTCGAGGGGCCAAGGTACCAAGAGACCCAGTACTTC
.	TRBV5-1	.	TRBJ1-1	CASTTVARGNTEAFF	TGCGCCAGCACGACTGTGGCCAGGGGGAACACTGAAGCTTTCTTT
.	TRBV2	TRBD2	TRBJ2-2	CASSRDYTGELFF	TGTGCCAGCAGTAGGGACTATACCGGGGAGCTGTTTTTT
few	TRBV4-3	TRBD2	TRBJ2-3	CASSQTLAGFTDTQYF	TGCGCCAGCAGCCAGACACTAGCGGGGTTCACAGATACGCAGTATTTT
.	TRBV27	.	TRBJ1-2	CASRSGTDYGYTF	TGTGCCAGCAGGTCCGGGACGGACTATGGCTACACCTTC
.	TRBV27	TRBD1	TRBJ2-4	CASSLSPGTEKYF	TGTGCCAGCAGTTTATCGCCGGGGACAGAGAAGTACTTC
.	TRBV19	.	TRBJ1-1	CASSISQGRMNTEAFF	TGTGCCAGTAGTATAAGCCAGGGCAGGATGAACACTGAAGCTTTCTTT
.	TRBV28	.	TRBJ1-2	CASSLPQSLNYGYTF	TGTGCCAGCAGTTTACCGCAGTCGCTTAACTATGGCTACACCTTC
.	TRBV4-1	TRBD1	TRBJ2-6	CASSQEPGQGPSGANVLTF	TGCGCCAGCAGCCAGGAGCCGGGACAGGGGCCCTCTGGGGCCAACGTCCTGACTTTC
.	TRBV6-5	TRBD1	TRBJ1-1	CASHRGLGGEAFF	TGTGCCAGCCACAGGGGCCTTGGAGGTGAAGCTTTCTTT
.	TRBV6-4	.	TRBJ2-3	CASSDSIVSDTQYF	TGTGCCAGCAGTGACTCGATAGTTTCAGATACGCAGTATTTT
once	TRBV4-2	.	TRBJ2-6	CASSQDTSGSSSGANVLTF	TGTGCCAGCAGCCAAGACACCTCAGGGTCAAGCTCTGGGGCCAACGTCCTGACTTTC
few	TRBV28	.	TRBJ2-2	CASGPLGFDTGELFF	TGTGCCAGCGGACCGTTAGGATTCGACACCGGGGAGCTGTTTTTT
.	TRBV10-3	TRBD2	TRBJ2-3	CAIKKSGRGADTQYF	TGTGCCATCAAGAAGAGCGGGAGAGGAGCAGATACGCAGTATTTT
.	TRBV29-1	TRBD2	TRBJ2-7	CSAGLAGPYEQYF	TGCAGCGCAGGACTAGCGGGGCCCTACGAGCAGTACTTC
once	TRBV27	.	TRBJ1-2	CASSFSRAGGYTF	TGTGCCAGCAGTTTTTCCAGGGCAGGGGGCTACACCTTC
.	TRBV28	.	TRBJ1-3	CASSLRYSGNTIYF	TGTGCCAGCAGTTTGAGATACTCTGGAAACACCATATATTTT
.	TRBV27	.	TRBJ1-5	CASSLKAAFNQPQHF	TGTGCCAGCAGTTTAAAGGCAGCTTTCAATCAGCCCCAGCATTTT
.	TRBV5-1	TRBD2	TRBJ2-3	CASSLGIAGGDTQYF	TGCGCCAGCAGCTTGGGTATCGCGGGAGGTGATACGCAGTATTTT
once	TRBV29-1	TRBD2	TRBJ2-3	CSVDVDWREGGTDTQYF	TGCAGCGTTGATGTGGATTGGCGGGAGGGTGGAACAGATACGCAGTATTTT
once	TRBV7-3	.	TRBJ2-2	CASSFQGTTGELFF	TGTGCCAGCAGCTTCCAGGGGACCACCGGGGAGCTGTTTTTT
once	TRBV5-1	TRBD1	TRBJ1-2	CASSLAGQVAGYTF	TGCGCCAGCAGCTTGGCGGGACAGGTAGCCGGCTACACCTTC
.	TRBV16	.	TRBJ2-3	CASSPRGDTQYF	TGTGCCAGCAGTCCGAGGGGGGATACGCAGTATTTT
.	TRBV18	.	TRBJ2-3	CASSPTRSTDTQYF	TGTGCCAGCTCACCGACTAGGAGCACAGATACGCAGTATTTT
.	TRBV21-1	.	TRBJ1-5	CASSKARQGASQPQHF	TGTGCCAGCAGCAAAGCGAGGCAGGGGGCGAGCCAGCCCCAGCATTTT
few	TRBV10-3	TRBD1	TRBJ1-2	CAISESPQTGGANGYTF	TGTGCCATCAGTGAGTCGCCCCAAACAGGGGGCGCGAATGGCTACACCTTC
.	TRBV24-1	.	TRBJ2-3	CATSDSGTDTQYF	TGTGCCACCAGTGATTCAGGGACAGATACGCAGTATTTT
.	TRBV20-1	.	TRBJ1-5	CSASQGDYSNQPQHF	TGCAGTGCTAGTCAGGGAGATTATAGCAATCAGCCCCAGCATTTT
.	TRBV5-6	.	TRBJ2-7	CASSFWGQGTHEQYF	TGTGCCAGCAGCTTTTGGGGTCAGGGAACCCACGAGCAGTACTTC
.	TRBV6-2/TRBV6-3	TRBD2	TRBJ2-3	CASSPGLAADTQYF	TGTGCCAGCAGCCCTGGACTAGCAGCAGATACGCAGTATTTT
.	TRBV5-5	TRBD2	TRBJ2-1	CASSLGSGSTNEQFF	TGTGCCAGCAGCTTGGGTAGCGGGAGTACCAATGAGCAGTTCTTC
.	TRBV19	TRBD2	TRBJ2-1	CASSIYAGGSYNEQFF	TGTGCCAGTAGTATATATGCGGGAGGATCCTACAATGAGCAGTTCTTC
.	TRBV28	.	TRBJ2-2	CASSLYPGGDGELFF	TGTGCCAGCAGTCTATACCCAGGGGGGGACGGAGAGCTGTTTTTT
large	TRBV6-2/TRBV6-3	.	TRBJ2-1	CASSYSSVNEQFF	TGTGCCAGCAGTTACTCGTCAGTCAATGAGCAGTTCTTC
.	TRBV5-1	.	TRBJ2-7	CASSETGYEQYF	TGCGCCAGCAGCGAAACAGGCTACGAGCAGTACTTC
few	TRBV28	.	TRBJ2-5	CASSHSGTYLPETQYF	TGTGCCAGCAGCCACTCCGGGACCTACCTACCAGAGACCCAGTACTTC
.	TRBV1	.	TRBJ2-3	CTSSQEGLAGSSTDTQYF	TGCACCAGCAGCCAAGAGGGACTAGCGGGTTCTAGCACAGATACGCAGTATTTT
.	TRBV14	.	TRBJ1-2	CASSRSPVGGPLLEGYTF	TGTGCCAGCAGCCGTTCACCCGTCGGGGGACCCCTTCTGGAAGGCTACACCTTC
.	TRBV10-3	TRBD2	TRBJ2-1	CAISGTSGSHNEQFF	TGTGCCATCAGTGGGACTAGCGGGAGCCACAATGAGCAGTTCTTC
.	TRBV24-1	TRBD1	TRBJ1-5	CATSDTGVGQPQHF	TGTGCCACCAGTGACACAGGGGTTGGCCAGCCCCAGCATTTT
.	TRBV18	TRBD1	TRBJ2-5	CASSPPTGWETQYF	TGTGCCAGCTCACCACCGACAGGGTGGGAGACCCAGTACTTC